Below are 27 T cell receptor beta chains sequenced from a single sample in a study of lymphopenia after photon versus proton radiotherapy (dated by TCRdb to 2018 to 2020). The library was built by means of the immunoSEQ multiplex PCR assay. TCRdb mirrors the immuneACCESS table, restricted to in-frame sequences. Some clones are absent from its copies; in checked studies, under half trace to an unresolved V gene, and the reason for the others is unknown. The sample profile shows more than 20,000 clones; around four fifths of them were found once. The ten biggest clones cover approximately 3.7% of the sample. The material was peripheral blood, obtained from a patient treated with photon-based radiotherapy. The source of these receptors is a woman in her 50s with pancreatic cancer.

This chain connects TRBV11-2 to TRBJ2-5; 13 bases agree with TRBD2. Trimming removed 0 bases from V and 1 base from J; junction bases left unmatched: 8. The CDR3 consists of 19 residues. CDR1 SGHAT and CDR2 FQNNGV come from the germline V gene. CDR3 protein: CASSLDSFGTSGIQETQYF. The CDR3 DNA follows: TGTGCCAGCAGCTTAGATTCTTTTGGGACTAGCGGGATCCAAGAGACCCAGTACTTC.

This clone has just one count. The genes are TRBV5-1 and TRBJ2-3, with 14 nucleotides matching TRBD2. After removal of 0 bases from V and 3 bases from J, the junction contained 6 bases not matched to a gene. This CDR3 comprises 18 residues. Per germline, CDR1 SGHRS and CDR2 YFSETQ. The CDR3 sequence is CASSLGAGTSGSTDTQYF. CDR3 nucleotide sequence: TGCGCCAGCAGCTTGGGGGCCGGGACTAGCGGGAGTACAGATACGCAGTATTTT.

The chain joins TRBV28 to TRBJ1-1; D might be TRBD1 (5 bases). Between the trimmed V and J ends, which lost 3 bases and 9 bases, there was a span of 11 bases. The CDR3 consists of 12 residues. Germline loops: CDR1 MDHEN, CDR2 SYDVKM. The CDR3 DNA is TGTGCCAGCAGTTTGGGTGGGGGGAAAGCTTTCTTT. Its protein product is CASSLGGGKAFF.

This clone was seen a single time. The chain combines TRBV5-6 with TRBJ2-2; tentatively, D is TRBD1 (6 bases). The CDR3 length is 15 residues. CDR1 and CDR2 (germline): SGHDT, YYEEEE. V was clipped by 0 bases and J by 3 bases, with 9 bases between them. The chain's CDR3 is CASSLVQGDTGELFF. CDR3 DNA sequence: TGTGCCAGCAGCTTGGTACAGGGCGACACCGGGGAGCTGTTTTTT.

The rearrangement uses TRBV19 and TRBJ2-3, with a tentative D call TRBD2 (5 bases). Per the germline V gene, CDR1 is LNHDA and CDR2 is SQIVND (reference sequence). This CDR3 contains 15 residues. V lost 6 bases and J lost 2, with 15 bases in between. CDR3 in amino acids: CASSITRPYTDTQYF. CDR3 nucleotides: TGTGCCAGTAGCATAACTAGGCCATACACAGATACGCAGTATTTT.

J is TRBJ1-4 and V is TRBV7-2; D ambiguous. V was clipped by 3 bases and J by 8 bases, with 13 bases between them. The germline CDR1 and CDR2 sequences are SGHTA and FQGNSA. This CDR3 has 14 residues. This CDR3 is CASSFGLRGEKLFF. Written as DNA, the CDR3 is TGTGCCAGCAGCTTTGGATTACGCGGGGAAAAACTGTTTTTT. Full variable domain (missing parts from reference TRBV7-2 and TRBJ1-4): GAGVSQSPSNKVTEKGKDVELRCDPISGHTALYWYRQSLGQGLEFLIYFQGNSAPDKSGLPSDRFSAERTGGSVSTLTIQRTQQEDSAVYLCASSFGLRGEKLFFGSGTQLSVL.

This rearrangement joins TRBV5-1 to TRBJ2-7; D is perhaps TRBD1 or TRBD2 (5 bases each). The CDR3 is 14 amino acids. The germline V and J ends were trimmed by 5 bases and 0 bases, with 12 bases remaining between them. Germline V lookup: CDR1 SGHRS, CDR2 YFSETQ. As DNA, the CDR3 is TGCGCCAGCAGTCGGGACGGACCCTCCTACGAGCAGTACTTC. This codes for CASSRDGPSYEQYF.

The chain joins TRBV6-5 to TRBJ2-7; D is unclear. V lost 6 bases and J 1 base, leaving 10 bases between the germline ends. CDR1 is MNHEY, CDR2 SVGAGI, per germline. The CDR3 loop spans 13 amino acids. The CDR3 DNA follows: TGTGCCAGCAGCCGCGTGGGGTCCTACGAGCAGTACTTC. It translates to CASSRVGSYEQYF.

The chain recombines TRBV9 with TRBJ2-7; the match to TRBD1 covers 7 bases. Unmatched junction bases numbered 7, after V lost 3 bases and J lost 4 bases. The CDR3 runs 14 residues. Germline V gene lookup returns CDR1 SGDLS and CDR2 YYNGEE. This CDR3 reads CASSGRQGEYEQYF. The CDR3 DNA reads TGTGCCAGCAGCGGGCGACAGGGAGAGTACGAGCAGTACTTC.

This chain links TRBV28 with TRBJ1-5; D possibly corresponds to TRBD1 (6 bases). This CDR3 has 14 amino acids. Germline CDR1 is MDHEN and CDR2 is SYDVKM. The V end lost 3 bases, the J end lost 7 bases, and 13 bases lay between the germline ends. The CDR3 loop reads CASSFSGAQQPQHF. Written as DNA, the CDR3 is TGTGCCAGCAGTTTCTCGGGGGCCCAGCAGCCCCAGCATTTT.

As for this clone: Other DNA variants within this sample encode the same CDR3. The chain links TRBV29-1 to TRBJ2-1; 15 positions agree with TRBD2. The V segment lost 5 bases and the J segment 4 bases; nucleotides outside the gene matches: 6. Germline loops: CDR1 SQVTM, CDR2 ANQGSEA. This CDR3 is 16 amino acids long. CDR3 bases: TGCAGCGTTCAGGGACTAGCGGGAGGAAGTTACAATGAGCAGTTCTTC. Protein: CSVQGLAGGSYNEQFF.

CDR3 bases: TGCAGCGTTGACCTCTCCGGGACAGGGTTAGGGGACACAGATACGCAGTATTTT. Residues: CSVDLSGTGLGDTDTQYF. The chain links TRBV29-1 to TRBJ2-3; 9 nucleotides agree with TRBD1. This CDR3 is 18 amino acids long. CDR1 and CDR2 from the germline V gene are SQVTM and ANQGSEA. J gave up 2 bases and V 3 bases, and 15 bases lay outside the gene matches.

This chain links TRBV19 with TRBJ1-2, with D possibly being TRBD1 (6 bases). Germline V gives CDR1 LNHDA, CDR2 SQIVND (reference sequence). The germline V and J ends were trimmed by 1 base and 2 bases, with 8 bases remaining between them. CDR3 length: 14 residues. CDR3 loop: CASSIGTANYGYTF. DNA for the CDR3: TGTGCCAGTAGTATAGGGACAGCCAACTATGGCTACACCTTC.

The J gene is TRBJ2-5, the V gene TRBV18, with 10 bases lining up with TRBD1. With the DNA end fitting TRBJ2-7 better, the J assignment may be wrong. The CDR3 sequence is 15 residues long. Looked up from germline, CDR1 is KGHSH and CDR2 is LQKENI. The CDR3 spells CASSLPGQGLYEQYF. CDR3 nucleotides: TGTGCCAGCTCACTCCCGGGACAGGGGCTTTACGAGCAGTACTTC.

This sequence joins TRBV6-1 and TRBJ1-5, with D possibly being TRBD1 (6 bases). Germline V lookup: CDR1 MNHNS, CDR2 SASEGT. Trimming took 6 bases from V and 0 from J, leaving 9 bases between them. The CDR3 has 14 amino acids. This CDR3 reads CASRDSSSNQPQHF. CDR3 sequence (DNA): TGTGCCAGCAGGGACAGTAGTAGCAATCAGCCCCAGCATTTT.

This clone appeared a single time. V and J are TRBV4-2 and TRBJ2-3, with unresolved D. The CDR3 totals 13 residues. Trimming stripped 2 bases from V and 4 bases from J, with 7 bases between. Germline CDR1 LGHNA, CDR2 YNFKEQ. The CDR3 DNA reads as TGTGCCAGCAGCCAACTTCTAGCAGATACGCAGTATTTT. Protein sequence: CASSQLLADTQYF.

The rearrangement links TRBV11-2 to TRBJ2-5, with TRBD2 identical over 8 bases. V was pared by 6 bases and J by 5 bases, with 11 bases of the junction left unmatched. The V gene's germline CDR1 is SGHAT and CDR2 FQNNGV. The CDR3 loop spans 15 amino acids. CDR3: CASSLKAGAGETQYF. CDR3 sequence (DNA): TGTGCCAGCAGTCTTAAAGCGGGAGCCGGGGAGACCCAGTACTTC. Full variable domain (rest looked up from reference TRBV11-2 and TRBJ2-5): EAGVAQSPRYKIIEKRQSVAFWCNPISGHATLYWYQQILGQGPKLLIQFQNNGVVDDSQLPKDRFSAERLKGVDSTLKIQPAKLEDSAVYLCASSLKAGAGETQYFGPGTRLLVL.

The V call is TRBV29-1, the J call TRBJ2-1, with 14 bases that match TRBD2. V lost 4 bases to trimming and J lost 1 base; unmatched junction nucleotides: 6. The CDR3 sequence is 17 residues long. Germline CDR1 reads SQVTM; CDR2 reads ANQGSEA. The CDR3 nucleotides are TGCAGCGTTGCCGGGACTAGCGGGAGTACTTCCTACAATGAGCAGTTCTTC. Its translation is CSVAGTSGSTSYNEQFF.

V usage is TRBV7-9 and J usage is TRBJ2-3; D is undetermined. Germline V gives CDR1 SEHNR, CDR2 FQNEAQ (reference sequence). Trimming shortened V by 6 bases and J by 4 bases, and 23 bases separated the two germline ends. CDR3 length: 17 residues. CDR3 bases: TGTGCCAGCAGTCCTTCGGAAGTAGGTCCCTCCCCAGATACGCAGTATTTT. It yields the protein CASSPSEVGPSPDTQYF.

This chain connects TRBV6-4 to TRBJ2-3; 7 bases map to TRBD1. The J segment lost 3 bases and the V segment lost 2 bases, leaving 2 bases of the junction unmatched. CDR1 and CDR2 from the germline V gene are MRHNA and SNTAGT. This CDR3 is 14 amino acids long. This CDR3 is CASSDRGPTDTQYF. In DNA, the CDR3 is TGTGCCAGCAGTGACAGGGGGCCAACAGATACGCAGTATTTT.

The chain joins TRBV7-8 to TRBJ2-3, with a possible D match to TRBD2 (6 bases). V lost 5 bases, J lost 7 bases, and 25 bases lay in between. The CDR3 covers 17 residues. In germline, CDR1 is SGHVS, CDR2 FQNEAQ. CDR3 DNA: TGTGCCAGCAGCCCCCCCCGCGAGCGGGCCTACAGCAATACGCAGTATTTT. Its translation: CASSPPRERAYSNTQYF.

The chain is built from TRBV28 and TRBJ2-7; 8 bases fit TRBD1. CDR1 is MDHEN, CDR2 SYDVKM, per germline. CDR3 length: 17 residues. V lost 3 bases and J lost 3; bases outside the gene matches: 13. The CDR3 DNA reads TGTGCCAGCAGTTTCCCCCGGGTGGACAGGGCCGACTACGAGCAGTACTTC. This encodes CASSFPRVDRADYEQYF.

This chain links TRBV9 with TRBJ2-7; TRBD1 might be the D (6 bases). The V end was cut by 0 bases, the J end by 1 base, with 8 bases between. The CDR3 spans 14 residues. Germline V gene data show CDR1 as SGDLS and CDR2 as YYNGEE. CDR3 sequence reads: CASSVEQGSYEQYF. The CDR3 DNA reads as TGTGCCAGCAGCGTAGAGCAGGGGTCCTACGAGCAGTACTTC.

This chain links TRBV7-9 with TRBJ2-7; possibly TRBD2 for D (5 bases). Germline V lookup: CDR1 SEHNR, CDR2 FQNEAQ (reference sequence). The CDR3 is 14 residues long. Trimming stripped 0 bases from V and 5 bases from J, with 11 bases between. The CDR3 reads CASSLAGAANEQYF. The CDR3 DNA sequence: TGTGCCAGCAGCTTAGCGGGAGCGGCCAACGAGCAGTACTTC.

CDR3 sequence: CASSLALTGIYGYTF. CDR3 bases: TGTGCCAGCAGCTTAGCACTGACAGGGATCTATGGCTACACCTTC. This sequence joins TRBV7-2 and TRBJ1-2; 7 bases fit TRBD1. The germline gives CDR1 SGHTA, CDR2 FQGNSA. The CDR3 is made up of 15 amino acids. The V segment lost 0 bases and the J segment 4 bases; nucleotides outside the gene matches: 5.

The rearrangement uses TRBV5-1 and TRBJ2-5; TRBD2 aligns across 8 bases. This CDR3 has 14 amino acids. Unmatched junction bases numbered 6, after V lost 4 bases and J lost 4 bases. Germline V CDR1 and CDR2: SGHRS, YFSETQ. The CDR3 loop is CASSNPGGPETQYF. DNA for the CDR3: TGCGCCAGCAGCAACCCGGGGGGGCCAGAGACCCAGTACTTC. Full variable domain (rest looked up from reference TRBV5-1 and TRBJ2-5): KAGVTQTPRYLIKTRGQQVTLSCSPISGHRSVSWYQQTPGQGLQFLFEYFSETQRNKGNFPGRFSGRQFSNSRSEMNVSTLELGDSALYLCASSNPGGPETQYFGPGTRLLVL.

The chain is built from TRBV19 and TRBJ2-1; 10 bases align to TRBD2. Germline V gene data show CDR1 as LNHDA and CDR2 as SQIVND (reference sequence). V trimming: 5 bases; J trimming: 2 bases; junction bases outside the gene matches: 3. The CDR3 sequence is 15 residues long. The CDR3 protein is CASSVTSGAYNEQFF. The CDR3 nucleotides are TGTGCCAGTAGTGTAACTAGCGGGGCCTACAATGAGCAGTTCTTC.